Shown below are 24 T cell receptor beta chains from a single sample sequenced in a study of cytomegalovirus exposure and HLA in healthy donors. The PCR ran on 60 Vbeta and 13 Jbeta primers. Profiled with immunoSEQ multiplex PCR; TCRdb holds only in-frame clones, not every one. Of about 150,000 clones in the sample, around 72% are singletons; the top ten hold around 1.5%. The sample comprised PBMCs. Receptors were obtained from a man younger than 30 in good health and CMV-seronegative.

On this clone: Germline is not matched at one junction end, which may reflect a read error. The V and J genes are TRBV29-1 and TRBJ1-2; 8 bases are shared with TRBD1. From germline, CDR1 is SQVTM and CDR2 ANQGSEA. The CDR3 extends over 11 amino acids. CDR3 in amino acids: CSVVQGAKFSF. The CDR3 bases are TGCAGCGTTGTTCAGGGGGCGAAATTCTCCTTC.

The chain carries TRBV28 and TRBJ1-1; no firm D call. This CDR3 is built from 14 residues. With 3 bases removed from V and 0 bases from J, the gap between germline ends came to 8 bases. Germline CDR1 reads MDHEN; CDR2 reads SYDVKM. Here the CDR3 DNA reads TGTGCCAGCAGTTTCACAGACCTGAACACTGAAGCTTTCTTT. This codes for CASSFTDLNTEAFF.

The chain is built from TRBV4-3 and TRBJ1-2, with 8 bases matching TRBD1. Per the germline V gene, CDR1 is LGHNA and CDR2 is YSLEER. V gave up 8 bases and J gave up 8 bases; unmatched junction bases: 16. The CDR3 totals 15 residues. This CDR3 reads CASSGQGLPGGGYTF. DNA for the CDR3: TGCGCCAGCTCCGGACAGGGACTGCCGGGTGGGGGCTACACCTTC.

The sample holds a few counts of this clone. The chain recombines TRBV27 with TRBJ2-6; D remains ambiguous. The CDR3 extends over 15 amino acids. Per the germline V gene, CDR1 is MNHEY and CDR2 is SMNVEV (reference sequence). The V gene lost 4 bases and the J gene lost 0 bases, with 7 bases spanning the gap. As DNA, the CDR3 is TGTGCCAGCAGTTCGACTCCCTCTGGGGCCAACGTCCTGACTTTC. Its protein product is CASSSTPSGANVLTF.

This chain connects TRBV7-2 to TRBJ1-2; TRBD1 is a possible D gene (6 bases). CDR1 is SGHTA and CDR2 is FQGNSA in the germline V gene. Deletions cut 6 bases from V and 5 bases from J, with 10 bases between. The CDR3 contains 12 residues. Written as DNA, the CDR3 is TGTGCCAGCAGTCGGGGGGCGTATGGCTACACCTTC. Its protein product is CASSRGAYGYTF.

The V call is TRBV19, the J call TRBJ2-7; 8 bases fit TRBD1. CDR3 length: 14 residues. Germline lookup yields CDR1 LNHDA and CDR2 SQIVND (reference sequence). The J segment lost 5 bases and the V segment lost 5 bases, leaving 8 bases of the junction unmatched. CDR3 protein: CASSVQGARDEQYF. In DNA form, the CDR3 reads TGTGCCAGTAGTGTGCAGGGGGCGAGAGACGAGCAGTACTTC.

The rearrangement uses TRBV4-3 and TRBJ2-3; 13 bases agree with TRBD2. The germline V gene encodes CDR1 LGHNA and CDR2 YSLEER. The junction had 15 bases not matched to a gene; V was cut back by 4 bases and J by 8 bases. CDR3 length: 18 amino acids. CDR3 DNA: TGCGCCAGCAGCCGACTGACTTGGACTAGCGGGAGAGGGTCTACGCAGTATTTT. Protein product: CASSRLTWTSGRGSTQYF.

This clone was counted ten times or more. The chain uses TRBV7-9 and TRBJ1-1, with unresolved D. Trimming removed 8 bases at V and 11 bases at J, with 9 bases between. The CDR3 totals 9 residues. Per germline, CDR1 SEHNR and CDR2 FQNEAQ (reference sequence). CDR3 nucleotide sequence: TGTGCCAGCGAGGGTCCCGCTTTCTTT. Protein: CASEGPAFF.

The chain links TRBV4-1 to TRBJ2-7; 12 nucleotides align to TRBD2. Germline loops: CDR1 MGHRA, CDR2 YSYEKL. The CDR3 covers 17 residues. V was pared by 4 bases and J by 2 bases, with 9 bases of the junction left unmatched. CDR3 sequence (DNA): TGCGCCAGCAGCCCACGATCTAGCGGGAGGGCCCCCTACGAGCAGTACTTC. Its protein product is CASSPRSSGRAPYEQYF.

V gene TRBV9 combines with J gene TRBJ2-3, with D perhaps matching TRBD1 (5 bases). The CDR3 extends over 15 amino acids. Trimming took off 0 bases at V and 2 bases at J, with 10 bases between the two ends. Germline V lookup: CDR1 SGDLS, CDR2 YYNGEE. The CDR3 sequence is CASSVEVDNTDTQYF. CDR3 coding DNA: TGTGCCAGCAGCGTAGAAGTGGACAACACAGATACGCAGTATTTT.

The V gene is TRBV10-3, the J gene TRBJ2-3, with 8 positions matching TRBD2. Germline assignment: CDR1 ENHRY and CDR2 SYGVKD. This CDR3 spans 14 amino acids. The V and J ends lost 8 bases and 2 bases, in that order; junction bases with no gene match: 6. The CDR3 bases are TGTGCCATCTACCGGGGGGGTGCCACAGATACGCAGTATTTT. It translates to CAIYRGGATDTQYF.

This clone showed up just a few times. V is TRBV5-4 and J is TRBJ1-1, with D possibly TRBD1 on 5 matching bases. CDR3 length: 16 residues. Trimming took 0 bases from V and 3 from J, leaving 15 bases between them. Germline CDR1 reads SGHNT; CDR2 reads YYREEE (reference sequence). CDR3 in amino acids: CASSLGARVSDTEAFF. The CDR3 region has the DNA TGTGCCAGCAGCTTGGGGGCCAGGGTCAGCGACACTGAAGCTTTCTTT.

The chain is built from TRBV2 and TRBJ1-1; D uncertain. The V end lost 4 bases, the J end lost 5 bases, and 11 bases lay between the germline ends. In germline, CDR1 is SNHLY, CDR2 FYNNEI. The CDR3 covers 13 residues. The CDR3 sequence is CASSVAGGTEAFF. The CDR3 nucleotides are TGTGCCAGCAGTGTGGCCGGCGGGACTGAAGCTTTCTTT.

This clone was detected only a few times. The rearrangement joins TRBV27 to TRBJ2-7; tentatively, D is TRBD1 (6 bases). V was cut by 5 bases and J by 0 bases, with 14 bases left in between. CDR1 is MNHEY, CDR2 SMNVEV, per germline (reference sequence). The CDR3 contains 15 residues. CDR3 nucleotide sequence: TGTGCCAGCAGTGTCACAGGGTCCCCCTCCTACGAGCAGTACTTC. Protein: CASSVTGSPSYEQYF.

This clone has just one count. The CDR3 DNA is TGTGCCAGCAGGGTACTAGCGGGAACTTACAATGAGCAGTTCTTC. Translated: CASRVLAGTYNEQFF. The chain links TRBV7-9 to TRBJ2-1, with 10 bases matching TRBD2. The CDR3 is 15 amino acids. V dropped 6 bases and J dropped 4; count of bases not matched to a gene: 6. Germline V gene data show CDR1 as SEHNR and CDR2 as FQNEAQ (reference sequence).

The table lists this clone with a few counts. V is TRBV7-9 and J is TRBJ2-1; 11 bases match TRBD2. Germline V CDR1 and CDR2: SEHNR, FQNEAQ (reference sequence). The CDR3 is 16 residues long. J was trimmed by 3 bases and V by 5 bases; bases with no gene match: 6. Written as DNA, the CDR3 is TGTGCCAGCAGCCCGAGACTAGCGGGGAGCTACAATGAGCAGTTCTTC. This encodes CASSPRLAGSYNEQFF. Supplemented by reference TRBV7-9 and TRBJ2-1, the full variable domain reads DTGVSQNPRHKITKRGQNVTFRCDPISEHNRLYWYRQTLGQGPEFLTYFQNEAQLEKSRLLSDRFSAERPKGSFSTLEIQRTEQGDSAMYLCASSPRLAGSYNEQFFGPGTRLTVL.

The rearrangement joins TRBV9 to TRBJ2-2, with TRBD2 matching over 14 bases. The CDR3 spans 16 residues. V was pared by 4 bases and J by 8 bases, with 7 bases of the junction left unmatched. Germline V lookup: CDR1 SGDLS, CDR2 YYNGEE. The DNA for the CDR3 is TGTGCCAGCAGCCCAGAGGGACTAGCGGGAGAGGGGGAGCTGTTTTTT. Translation gives CASSPEGLAGEGELFF.

The CDR3 sequence: CASGLGRGTDTQYF. The CDR3 DNA reads as TGTGCTAGTGGTTTGGGCAGGGGAACAGATACGCAGTATTTT. The chain combines TRBV12-5 with TRBJ2-3; perhaps TRBD1 as D (6 bases). Germline V gives CDR1 LGHNT, CDR2 FRNRAP. The ends were cut back, 1 base at V and 3 bases at J, with 8 bases in the middle. The CDR3 has 14 amino acids.

The chain recombines TRBV7-6 with TRBJ1-3; D remains unclear. V was cut by 5 bases and J by 3 bases, with 8 bases left in between. This CDR3 contains 13 residues. Germline loops: CDR1 SGHVS, CDR2 FNYEAQ. The DNA for the CDR3 is TGTGCCAGCAGCGAATACAGTGGAAACACCATATATTTT. This sequence encodes CASSEYSGNTIYF. The complete variable domain, with remaining parts taken from reference TRBV7-6 and TRBJ1-3, reads GAGVSQSPRYKVTKRGQDVALRCDPISGHVSLYWYRQALGQGPEFLTYFNYEAQQDKSGLPNDRFSAERPEGSISTLTIQRTEQRDSAMYRCASSEYSGNTIYFGEGSWLTVV.

As regards this clone: Sequence at one end of the junction differs from germline and may be a read error. The chain carries TRBV27 and TRBJ2-2, with D hard to call. The length of the CDR3 is 13 residues. From germline, CDR1 is MNHEY and CDR2 SMNVEV (reference sequence). The CDR3 here is CTSSLQASGELFF. CDR3 DNA sequence: TGTACCAGCAGTTTACAAGCGAGCGGGGAGCTGTTTTTT.

The chain joins TRBV7-8 to TRBJ2-7; 12 nucleotides agree with TRBD1. Looked up from germline, CDR1 is SGHVS and CDR2 is FQNEAQ. This CDR3 contains 15 residues. V trimming: 1 base; J trimming: 6 bases; junction bases outside the gene matches: 4. This chain's CDR3 is CASSLVGTGGSEQYF. DNA for the CDR3: TGTGCCAGCAGCTTAGTGGGGACAGGGGGCTCCGAGCAGTACTTC.

The chain carries TRBV5-1 and TRBJ2-7; 9 bases align to TRBD1. The V segment lost 0 bases and the J segment 8 bases; nucleotides outside the gene matches: 9. The CDR3 is 15 amino acids. CDR1 is SGHRS and CDR2 is YFSETQ in the germline V gene. The CDR3 DNA reads TGCGCCAGCAGCTTGGGAGCCGGGACAGGGCACAAGCAGTACTTC. It yields the protein CASSLGAGTGHKQYF. The entire variable domain, with the rest obtained from reference TRBV5-1 and TRBJ2-7, is as follows: KAGVTQTPRYLIKTRGQQVTLSCSPISGHRSVSWYQQTPGQGLQFLFEYFSETQRNKGNFPGRFSGRQFSNSRSEMNVSTLELGDSALYLCASSLGAGTGHKQYFGPGTRLTVT.

V usage is TRBV12-5 and J usage is TRBJ2-7, with D unclear. CDR3 length equals 13 residues. Germline CDR1 and CDR2: LGHNT and FRNRAP. The ends were cut back, 5 bases at V and 5 bases at J, with 13 bases in the middle. The CDR3 region has the DNA TGTGCTAGTGGTCGCGAGCGAGGCGACGAGCAGTACTTC. Translation: CASGRERGDEQYF.

The rearrangement joins TRBV14 to TRBJ1-5; 7 nucleotides agree with TRBD1. J lost 3 bases, V lost 1 base, and 6 bases had no gene match. Germline V lookup: CDR1 SGHDN, CDR2 FVKESK. CDR3 length equals 16 residues. The CDR3 region has the DNA TGTGCCAGCAGCCAAGGTACAGGGGATTCCAATCAGCCCCAGCATTTT. Protein sequence: CASSQGTGDSNQPQHF.